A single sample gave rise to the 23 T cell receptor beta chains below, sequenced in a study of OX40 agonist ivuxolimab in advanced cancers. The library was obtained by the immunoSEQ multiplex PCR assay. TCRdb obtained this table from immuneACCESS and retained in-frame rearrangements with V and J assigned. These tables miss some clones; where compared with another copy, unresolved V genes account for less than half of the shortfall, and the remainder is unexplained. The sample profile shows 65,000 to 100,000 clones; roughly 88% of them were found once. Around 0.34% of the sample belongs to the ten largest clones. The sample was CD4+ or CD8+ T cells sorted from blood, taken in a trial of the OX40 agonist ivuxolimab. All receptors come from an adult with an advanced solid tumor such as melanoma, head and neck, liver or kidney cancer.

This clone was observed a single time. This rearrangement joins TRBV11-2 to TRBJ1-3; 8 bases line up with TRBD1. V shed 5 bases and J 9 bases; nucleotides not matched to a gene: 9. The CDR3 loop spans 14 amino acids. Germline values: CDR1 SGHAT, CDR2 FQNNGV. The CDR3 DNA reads TGTGCCAGCAGCGGACAGGGAGCGGTCGGCACCATATATTTT. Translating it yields CASSGQGAVGTIYF. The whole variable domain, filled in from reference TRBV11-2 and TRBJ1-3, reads EAGVAQSPRYKIIEKRQSVAFWCNPISGHATLYWYQQILGQGPKLLIQFQNNGVVDDSQLPKDRFSAERLKGVDSTLKIQPAKLEDSAVYLCASSGQGAVGTIYFGEGSWLTVV.

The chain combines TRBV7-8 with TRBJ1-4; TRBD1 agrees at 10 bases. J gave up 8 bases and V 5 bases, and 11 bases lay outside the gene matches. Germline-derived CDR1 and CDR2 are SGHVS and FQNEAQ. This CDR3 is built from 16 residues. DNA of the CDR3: TGTGCCAGCAGCAAAGGGACAGGGGTTAATTCCGAAAAACTGTTTTTT. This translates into CASSKGTGVNSEKLFF.

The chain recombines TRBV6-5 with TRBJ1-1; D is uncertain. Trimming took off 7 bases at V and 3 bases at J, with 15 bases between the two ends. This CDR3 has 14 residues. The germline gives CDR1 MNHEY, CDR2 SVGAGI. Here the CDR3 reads CASTLEAAHTEAFF. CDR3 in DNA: TGTGCCAGCACGTTGGAGGCAGCCCACACTGAAGCTTTCTTT.

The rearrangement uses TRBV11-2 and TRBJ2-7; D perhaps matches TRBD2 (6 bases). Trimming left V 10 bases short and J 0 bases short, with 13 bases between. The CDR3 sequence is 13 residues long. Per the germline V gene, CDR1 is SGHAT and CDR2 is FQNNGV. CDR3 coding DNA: TGTGCCACCTCGGCGGGGAGCTCCTACGAGCAGTACGTC. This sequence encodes CATSAGSSYEQYV.

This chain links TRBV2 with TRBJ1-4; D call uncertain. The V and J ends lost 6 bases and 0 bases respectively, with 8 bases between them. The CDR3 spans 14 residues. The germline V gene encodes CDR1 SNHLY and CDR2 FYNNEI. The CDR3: CASSPLATNEKLFF. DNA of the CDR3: TGTGCCAGCAGCCCCTTAGCAACTAATGAAAAACTGTTTTTT.

CDR3: CAIRGTEVAPLHF. In nucleotides, the CDR3 is TGTGCCATCAGGGGGACCGAGGTGGCCCCCCTCCACTTT. The chain is built from TRBV10-3 and TRBJ1-6; D might be TRBD1 (5 bases). Germline loops: CDR1 ENHRY, CDR2 SYGVKD. V was cut by 6 bases and J by 13 bases, with 16 bases left in between. The CDR3 loop spans 13 amino acids.

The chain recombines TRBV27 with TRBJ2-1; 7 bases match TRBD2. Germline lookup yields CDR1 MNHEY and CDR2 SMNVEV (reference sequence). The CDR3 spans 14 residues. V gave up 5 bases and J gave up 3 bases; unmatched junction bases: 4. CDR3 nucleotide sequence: TGTGCCAGCAGTCCGGGGGACTACTACAATGAGCAGTTCTTC. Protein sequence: CASSPGDYYNEQFF.

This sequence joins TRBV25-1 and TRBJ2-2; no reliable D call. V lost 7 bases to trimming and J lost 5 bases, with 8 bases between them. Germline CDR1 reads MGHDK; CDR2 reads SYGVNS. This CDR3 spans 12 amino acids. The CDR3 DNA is TGTGCCAGCAACCCGAGTACCGGGGAGCTGTTTTTT. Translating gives CASNPSTGELFF.

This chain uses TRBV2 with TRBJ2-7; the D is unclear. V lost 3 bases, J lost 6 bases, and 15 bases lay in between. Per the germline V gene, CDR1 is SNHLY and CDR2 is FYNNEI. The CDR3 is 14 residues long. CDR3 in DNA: TGTGCCAGCAGTGACCTAATCGGGTCGGGCGAGCAGTACGTC. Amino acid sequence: CASSDLIGSGEQYV.

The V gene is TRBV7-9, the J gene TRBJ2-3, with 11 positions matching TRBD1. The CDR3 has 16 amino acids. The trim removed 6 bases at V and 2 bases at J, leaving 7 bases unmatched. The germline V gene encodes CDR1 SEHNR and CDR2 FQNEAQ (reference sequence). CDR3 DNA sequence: TGTGCCAGCAGTCGGACAGGGGGCAGAACCACAGATACGCAGTATTTT. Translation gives CASSRTGGRTTDTQYF.

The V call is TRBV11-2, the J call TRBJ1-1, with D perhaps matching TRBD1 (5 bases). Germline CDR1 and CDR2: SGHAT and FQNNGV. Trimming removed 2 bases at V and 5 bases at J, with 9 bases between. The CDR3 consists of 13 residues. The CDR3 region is CASSLPQGTEAFF. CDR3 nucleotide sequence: TGTGCCAGCAGCTTACCCCAGGGAACTGAAGCTTTCTTT.

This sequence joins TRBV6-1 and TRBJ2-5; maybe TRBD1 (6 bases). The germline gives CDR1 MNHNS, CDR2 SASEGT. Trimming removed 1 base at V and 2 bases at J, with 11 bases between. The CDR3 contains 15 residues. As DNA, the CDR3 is TGTGCCAGCAGTGAAGGGACAGTCCGGCAAGAGACCCAGTACTTC. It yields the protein CASSEGTVRQETQYF.

The CDR3 sequence: CASSLECRGIYEQYV. The CDR3 DNA is TGTGCCAGCAGTTTGGAGTGCCGGGGGATATACGAGCAGTACGTC. J is TRBJ2-7 and V is TRBV27; D might be TRBD2 (6 bases). The CDR3 consists of 15 residues. V gave up 3 bases and J gave up 4 bases, with 16 bases separating them. Germline lookup yields CDR1 MNHEY and CDR2 SMNVEV (reference sequence).

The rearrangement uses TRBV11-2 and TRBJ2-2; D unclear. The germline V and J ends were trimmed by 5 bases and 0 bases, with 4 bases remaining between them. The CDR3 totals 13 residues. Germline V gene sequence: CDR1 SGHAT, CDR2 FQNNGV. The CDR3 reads CASSHPNTGELFF. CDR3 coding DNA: TGTGCCAGCAGCCATCCGAACACCGGGGAGCTGTTTTTT. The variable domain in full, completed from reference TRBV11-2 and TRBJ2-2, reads EAGVAQSPRYKIIEKRQSVAFWCNPISGHATLYWYQQILGQGPKLLIQFQNNGVVDDSQLPKDRFSAERLKGVDSTLKIQPAKLEDSAVYLCASSHPNTGELFFGEGSRLTVL.

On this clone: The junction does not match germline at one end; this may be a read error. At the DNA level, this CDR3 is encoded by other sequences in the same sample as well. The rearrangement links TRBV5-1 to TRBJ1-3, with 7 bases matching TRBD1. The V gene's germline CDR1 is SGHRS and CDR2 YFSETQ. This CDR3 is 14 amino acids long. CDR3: CASSWGTDGNTIYF. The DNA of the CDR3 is TGCGCCAGCAGCTGGGGGACAGACGGAAATACCATATATTTT.

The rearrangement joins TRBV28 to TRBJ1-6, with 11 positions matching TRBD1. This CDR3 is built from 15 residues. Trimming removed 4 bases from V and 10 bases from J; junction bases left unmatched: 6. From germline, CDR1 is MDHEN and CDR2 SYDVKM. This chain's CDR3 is CASSSGQGVASPLHF. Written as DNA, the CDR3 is TGTGCCAGCAGTTCGGGACAGGGGGTGGCCTCACCCCTCCACTTT.

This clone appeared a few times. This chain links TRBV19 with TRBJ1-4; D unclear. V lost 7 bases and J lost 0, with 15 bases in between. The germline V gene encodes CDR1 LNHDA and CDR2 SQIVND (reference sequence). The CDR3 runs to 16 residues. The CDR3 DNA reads TGTGCCAGTAACCCGGCGGGCAGGACAACTAATGAAAAACTGTTTTTT. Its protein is CASNPAGRTTNEKLFF. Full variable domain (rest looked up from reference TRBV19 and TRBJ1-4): DGGITQSPKYLFRKEGQNVTLSCEQNLNHDAMYWYRQDPGQGLRLIYYSQIVNDFQKGDIAEGYSVSREKKESFPLTVTSAQKNPTAFYLCASNPAGRTTNEKLFFGSGTQLSVL.

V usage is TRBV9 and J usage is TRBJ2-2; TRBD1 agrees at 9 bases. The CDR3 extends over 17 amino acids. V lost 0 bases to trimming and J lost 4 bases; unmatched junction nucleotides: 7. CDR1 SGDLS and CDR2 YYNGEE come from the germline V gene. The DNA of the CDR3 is TGTGCCAGCAGCGTAGGTCCCTTGACAGGGGGCACCGGGGAGCTGTTTTTT. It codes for CASSVGPLTGGTGELFF.

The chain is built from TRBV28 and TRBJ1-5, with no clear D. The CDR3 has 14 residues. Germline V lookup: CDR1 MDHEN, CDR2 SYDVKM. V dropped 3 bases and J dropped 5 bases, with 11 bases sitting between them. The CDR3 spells CASSLSGVDQPQHF. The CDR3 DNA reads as TGTGCCAGCAGTTTGTCCGGGGTGGATCAGCCCCAGCATTTT.

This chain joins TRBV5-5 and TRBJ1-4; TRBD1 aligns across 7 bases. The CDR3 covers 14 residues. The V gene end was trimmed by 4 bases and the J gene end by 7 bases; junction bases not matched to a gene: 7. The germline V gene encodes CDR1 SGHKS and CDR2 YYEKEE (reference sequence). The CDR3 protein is CASSVQGGGEKLFF. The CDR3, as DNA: TGTGCCAGCAGCGTGCAGGGGGGCGGTGAAAAACTGTTTTTT.

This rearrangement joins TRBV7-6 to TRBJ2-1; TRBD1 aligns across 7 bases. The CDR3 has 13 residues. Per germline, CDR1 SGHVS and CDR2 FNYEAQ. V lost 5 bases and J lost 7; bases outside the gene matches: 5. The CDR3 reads CASSGTVHNEQFF. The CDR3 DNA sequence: TGTGCCAGCAGCGGGACAGTTCATAATGAGCAGTTCTTC.

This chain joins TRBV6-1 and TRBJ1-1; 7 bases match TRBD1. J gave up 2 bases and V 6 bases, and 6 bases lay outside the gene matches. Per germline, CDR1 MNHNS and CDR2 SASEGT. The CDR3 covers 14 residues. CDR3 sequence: CASRGGDTNTEAFF. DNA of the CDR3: TGTGCCAGCAGAGGGGGCGACACCAACACTGAAGCTTTCTTT.

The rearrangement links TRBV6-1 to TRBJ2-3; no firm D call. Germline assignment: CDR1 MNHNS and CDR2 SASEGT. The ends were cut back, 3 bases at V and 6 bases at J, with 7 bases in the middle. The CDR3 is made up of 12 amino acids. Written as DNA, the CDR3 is TGTGCCAGCAGTGATCACGTGGATACGCAGTATTTT. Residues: CASSDHVDTQYF.